This is a list of T cell receptor beta chains from one sample in a study of blood T cell repertoires in COVID-19. TCRdb keeps only in-frame clones here, not all; method: immunoSEQ multiplex PCR. The sample includes 75,000 to 100,000 clones, nearly 90% of them seen just once. Sequenced sample: peripheral blood. The receptor source for this set is a man in his 70s with acute or convalescent COVID-19. CDR3s include the opening cysteine and the closing phenylalanine or tryptophan. D genes are given only for firm matches. Part of the rows lack a size; the others show once, few, many or a class for expanded clones.

clone size | J gene | V gene | D gene | CDR3 protein | CDR3 DNA
NA | TRBJ2-7 | TRBV28 | TRBD1 | CASNPGGALGEQYF | TGTGCCAGCAACCCAGGGGGCGCCTTAGGTGAGCAGTACTTC
NA | TRBJ2-7 | TRBV29-1 | TRBD2 | CSVEAGGYEQYF | TGCAGCGTTGAAGCGGGGGGCTACGAGCAGTACTTC
NA | TRBJ1-1 | TRBV2 | NA | CASTPAWGGTEAFF | TGTGCCAGCACCCCAGCGTGGGGGGGCACTGAAGCTTTCTTT
few | TRBJ1-1 | TRBV28 | TRBD1 | CASSPPTGMNTEAFF | TGTGCCAGCAGTCCTCCGACAGGGATGAACACTGAAGCTTTCTTT
NA | TRBJ2-5 | TRBV19 | NA | CASSMTGTGGTQYF | TGTGCCAGTAGCATGACAGGTACCGGTGGGACCCAGTACTTC
few | TRBJ1-2 | TRBV28 | NA | CASLGAYYGYTF | TGTGCCAGTTTGGGGGCTTACTATGGCTACACCTTC
NA | TRBJ1-2 | TRBV20-1 | TRBD1 | CSASRGQGLSGYTF | TGCAGTGCTAGTCGAGGACAGGGTCTCTCTGGCTACACCTTC
few | TRBJ2-7 | TRBV3-1/TRBV3-2 | NA | CASSQDTGEQYF | TGTGCCAGCAGCCAAGATACGGGAGAGCAGTACTTC
NA | TRBJ2-1 | TRBV7-2 | TRBD1 | CASSLRQGGTGSSYNEQFF | TGTGCCAGCAGCTTAAGACAAGGGGGGACAGGTAGCTCCTACAATGAGCAGTTCTTC
NA | TRBJ1-5 | TRBV21-1 | NA | CASSKGGDGGQPQHF | TGTGCCAGCAGCAAAGGCGGGGACGGGGGTCAGCCCCAGCATTTT
NA | TRBJ2-7 | TRBV7-2 | TRBD1 | CASSGGTGTYEQYF | TGTGCCAGCAGCGGGGGGACAGGGACCTACGAGCAGTACTTC
NA | TRBJ2-2 | TRBV27 | TRBD2 | CASRAIGREGRTNTGELFF | TGTGCCAGCAGGGCTATTGGGCGGGAGGGCCGTACCAACACCGGGGAGCTGTTTTTT
NA | TRBJ2-3 | TRBV6-4 | NA | CASSGGGRDTQYF | TGTGCCAGCAGTGGGGGGGGGCGCGATACGCAGTATTTT
NA | TRBJ2-4 | TRBV30 | NA | CAWGGLDSIQYF | TGTGCCTGGGGAGGCCTAGACAGTATTCAGTACTTC
NA | TRBJ1-5 | TRBV27 | NA | CASSLQGKNQPQHF | TGTGCCAGCAGTTTGCAGGGGAAAAATCAGCCCCAGCATTTT
NA | TRBJ1-6 | TRBV7-9 | NA | CASSSAGFSYNSPLHF | TGTGCCAGCAGCTCCGCAGGATTCTCCTATAATTCACCCCTCCACTTT
NA | TRBJ1-3 | TRBV24-1 | NA | CATSANLGNTIYF | TGTGCCACCAGTGCTAACCTCGGAAACACCATATATTTT
NA | TRBJ2-7 | TRBV11-2 | NA | CASSLARVSDEQYF | TGTGCCAGCAGCTTAGCCAGGGTCTCTGACGAGCAGTACTTC
NA | TRBJ2-4 | TRBV12-3/TRBV12-4 | NA | CASSLKEDQYF | TGTGCCAGCAGTCTAAAAGAGGATCAGTACTTC
NA | TRBJ1-4 | TRBV5-1 | TRBD1 | CASSRRTGNNEKLFF | TGCGCCAGCAGCAGGCGGACAGGGAATAATGAAAAACTGTTTTTT
NA | TRBJ2-3 | TRBV5-1 | TRBD1 | CASSLQTGVVDTQYF | TGCGCCAGCAGCCTCCAGACAGGGGTTGTAGATACGCAGTATTTT
once | TRBJ1-5 | TRBV7-9 | TRBD1 | CASSQGAGQPQHF | TGTGCCAGCAGCCAGGGGGCTGGTCAGCCCCAGCATTTT
NA | TRBJ1-3 | TRBV18 | NA | CASSPPGQTHSGNTIYF | TGTGCCAGCTCACCACCCGGACAGACCCACTCTGGAAACACCATATATTTT
NA | TRBJ1-4 | TRBV7-2 | TRBD1 | CASSSGQGVLNEKLFF | TGTGCCAGCAGCTCCGGACAGGGAGTGTTAAATGAAAAACTGTTTTTT
few | TRBJ2-7 | TRBV7-2 | NA | CASSLGRLREQYF | TGTGCCAGCAGCTTAGGGCGACTTCGGGAGCAGTACTTC
NA | TRBJ1-6 | TRBV10-3 | NA | CAINVDRGSPLHF | TGTGCCATCAATGTAGATAGAGGTTCACCCCTCCACTTT
once | TRBJ2-7 | TRBV28 | TRBD1 | CASSLWRRGISYEQYF | TGTGCCAGCAGTTTGTGGCGCAGGGGGATCTCCTACGAGCAGTACTTC
NA | TRBJ2-1 | TRBV9 | TRBD1 | CASSVGTGTYNEQFF | TGTGCCAGCAGCGTAGGGACAGGGACCTACAATGAGCAGTTCTTC
NA | TRBJ1-2 | TRBV19 | NA | CASSIGGVIHGYTF | TGTGCCAGTAGTATAGGGGGGGTTATTCATGGCTACACCTTC
NA | TRBJ1-6 | TRBV28 | NA | CASSLQDPGSPLHF | TGTGCCAGCAGTTTACAGGATCCAGGATCACCCCTCCACTTT
NA | TRBJ2-2 | TRBV2 | NA | CASEGGHSNTGELFF | TGTGCCTCCGAGGGAGGACATTCGAACACCGGGGAGCTGTTTTTT
NA | TRBJ1-1 | TRBV28 | NA | CASRIEGGLNTEAFF | TGTGCCAGCAGGATCGAAGGAGGGCTGAACACTGAAGCTTTCTTT
NA | TRBJ1-2 | TRBV5-1 | NA | CASSLADQTGLGYTF | TGCGCCAGCAGCTTGGCTGACCAAACGGGATTGGGCTACACCTTC
NA | TRBJ2-2 | TRBV24-1 | NA | CATLQGAGTGELFF | TGTGCCACATTACAGGGCGCCGGCACCGGGGAGCTGTTTTTT
once | TRBJ2-5 | TRBV11-2 | TRBD2 | CASSPRTSGETQYF | TGTGCCAGCAGCCCGCGGACTAGCGGAGAGACCCAGTACTTC